Detailed here is one T cell receptor (beta chain). The antigen is unknown. The data stem from a study of CD4+ T cells in melanoma. Regarding the study as a whole: Diverse differentiation states were reported for melanoma neoantigen-specific CD4+ T cells. A reported correlation linked neoantigen-specific CD4+ T cells to CD8+, macrophage and B cell function.

Looked up from germline, CDR1 is LNHDA and CDR2 is SQIVND (reference sequence). The CDR3 covers 14 residues. V trimming: 6 bases; J trimming: 8 bases; junction bases outside the gene matches: 10. TCRdb keeps only in-frame clones here, not all; method: immunoSEQ multiplex PCR. The sample holds about 10,000 clones, 55% to 75% seen once. Material for sequencing was cells from a culture (not recorded whether cultured in vitro). The receptor comes from a human donor with melanoma. The genes are TRBV19 and TRBJ1-2; TRBD1 matches at 9 bases. The CDR3 nucleotides are TGTGCCAGTAGGACACAGGGGGCGATGGGAGGCTACACCTTC. Amino acid sequence: CASRTQGAMGGYTF.